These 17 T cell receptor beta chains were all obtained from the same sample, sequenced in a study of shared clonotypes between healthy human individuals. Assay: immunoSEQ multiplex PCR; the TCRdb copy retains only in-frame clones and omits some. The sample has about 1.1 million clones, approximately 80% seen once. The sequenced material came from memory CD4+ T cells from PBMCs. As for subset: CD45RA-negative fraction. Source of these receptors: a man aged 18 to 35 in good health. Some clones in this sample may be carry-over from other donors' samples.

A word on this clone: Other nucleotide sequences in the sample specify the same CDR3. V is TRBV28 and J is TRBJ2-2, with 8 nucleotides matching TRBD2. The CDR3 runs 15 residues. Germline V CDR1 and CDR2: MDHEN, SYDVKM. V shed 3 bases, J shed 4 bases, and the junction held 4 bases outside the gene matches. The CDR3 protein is CASSFGTSGTGELFF. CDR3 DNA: TGTGCCAGCAGTTTTGGGACTAGTGGCACCGGGGAGCTGTTTTTT. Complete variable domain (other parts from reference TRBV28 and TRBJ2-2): DVKVTQSSRYLVKRTGEKVFLECVQDMDHENMFWYRQDPGLGLRLIYFSYDVKMKEKGDIPEGYSVSREKKERFSLILESASTNQTSMYLCASSFGTSGTGELFFGEGSRLTVL.

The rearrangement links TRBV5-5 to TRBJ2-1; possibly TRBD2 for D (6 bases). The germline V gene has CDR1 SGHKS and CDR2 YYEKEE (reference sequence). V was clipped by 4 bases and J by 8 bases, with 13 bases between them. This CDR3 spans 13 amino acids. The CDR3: CASSPGTSHEQFF. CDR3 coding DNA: TGTGCCAGCAGCCCGGGGACTTCCCATGAGCAGTTCTTC.

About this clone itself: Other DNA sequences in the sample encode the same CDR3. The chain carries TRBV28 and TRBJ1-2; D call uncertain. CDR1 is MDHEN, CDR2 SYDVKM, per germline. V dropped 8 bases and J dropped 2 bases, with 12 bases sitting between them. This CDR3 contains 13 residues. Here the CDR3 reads CASSEPPNYGYTF. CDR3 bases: TGTGCCAGCTCGGAGCCCCCCAACTATGGCTACACCTTC.

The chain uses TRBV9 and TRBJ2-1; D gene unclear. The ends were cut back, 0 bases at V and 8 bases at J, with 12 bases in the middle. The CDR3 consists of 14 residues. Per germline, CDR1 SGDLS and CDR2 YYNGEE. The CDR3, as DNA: TGTGCCAGCAGCGTAGCCCCCCTACGGGATGAGCAGTTCTTC. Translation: CASSVAPLRDEQFF.

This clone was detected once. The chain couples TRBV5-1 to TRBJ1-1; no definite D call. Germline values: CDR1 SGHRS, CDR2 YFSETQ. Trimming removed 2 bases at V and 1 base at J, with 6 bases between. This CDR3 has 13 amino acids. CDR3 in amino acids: CASSFQTNTEAFF. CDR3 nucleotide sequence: TGCGCCAGCAGCTTTCAGACGAACACTGAAGCTTTCTTT.

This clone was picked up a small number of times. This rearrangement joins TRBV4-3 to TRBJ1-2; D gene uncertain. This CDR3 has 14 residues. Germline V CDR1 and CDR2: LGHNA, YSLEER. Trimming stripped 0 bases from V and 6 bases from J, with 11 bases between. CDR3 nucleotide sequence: TGCGCCAGCAGCCAAGAAAACATTTTGCATGGCTACACCTTC. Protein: CASSQENILHGYTF.

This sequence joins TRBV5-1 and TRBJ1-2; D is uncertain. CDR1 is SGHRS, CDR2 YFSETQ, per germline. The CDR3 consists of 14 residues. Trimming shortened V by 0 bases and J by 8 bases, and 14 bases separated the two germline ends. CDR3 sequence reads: CASSLARTEAGYTF. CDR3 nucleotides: TGCGCCAGCAGCTTGGCTAGGACCGAAGCGGGCTACACCTTC.

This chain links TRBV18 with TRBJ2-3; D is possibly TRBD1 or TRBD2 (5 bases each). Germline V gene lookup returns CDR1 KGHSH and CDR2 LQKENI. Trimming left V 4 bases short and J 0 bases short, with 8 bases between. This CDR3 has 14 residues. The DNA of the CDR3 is TGTGCCAGCTCACACCGGGACAGCACAGATACGCAGTATTTT. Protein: CASSHRDSTDTQYF.

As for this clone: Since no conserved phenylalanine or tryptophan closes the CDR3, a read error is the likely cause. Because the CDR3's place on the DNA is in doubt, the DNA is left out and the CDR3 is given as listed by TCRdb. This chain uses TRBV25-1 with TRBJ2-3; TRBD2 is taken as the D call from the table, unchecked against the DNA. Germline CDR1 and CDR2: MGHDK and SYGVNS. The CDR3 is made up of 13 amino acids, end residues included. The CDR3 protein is CASSGWMGAGLLL.

The CDR3 DNA is TGTGCCGCCACCGGAGGGGTGGGCTATGGCTACACCTTC. Amino acid sequence: CAATGGVGYGYTF. The rearrangement uses TRBV6-1 and TRBJ1-2; D is perhaps TRBD1 (5 bases). Deletions cut 11 bases from V and 4 bases from J, with 17 bases between. The CDR3 has 13 residues. Germline V lookup: CDR1 MNHNS, CDR2 SASEGT.

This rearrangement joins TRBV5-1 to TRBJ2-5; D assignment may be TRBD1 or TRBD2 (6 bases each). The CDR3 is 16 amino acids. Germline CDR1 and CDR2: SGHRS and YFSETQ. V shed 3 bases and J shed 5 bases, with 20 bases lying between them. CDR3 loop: CASSWGAAGPEETQYF. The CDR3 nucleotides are TGCGCCAGCAGCTGGGGGGCAGCCGGCCCCGAGGAGACCCAGTACTTC.

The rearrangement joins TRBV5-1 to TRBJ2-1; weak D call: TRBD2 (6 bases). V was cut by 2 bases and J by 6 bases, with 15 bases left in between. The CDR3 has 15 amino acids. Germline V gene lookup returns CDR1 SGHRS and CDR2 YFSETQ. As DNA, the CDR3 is TGCGCCAGCAGCTTCTCCGGGTTAGCGGCCAATGAGCAGTTCTTC. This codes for CASSFSGLAANEQFF.

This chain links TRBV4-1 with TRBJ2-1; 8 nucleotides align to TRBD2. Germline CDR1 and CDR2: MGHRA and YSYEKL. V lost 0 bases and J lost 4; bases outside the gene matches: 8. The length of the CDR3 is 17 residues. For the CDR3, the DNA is TGCGCCAGCAGCCAAGATTTTTGGTCTAGCGGGTACAATGAGCAGTTCTTC. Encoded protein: CASSQDFWSSGYNEQFF.

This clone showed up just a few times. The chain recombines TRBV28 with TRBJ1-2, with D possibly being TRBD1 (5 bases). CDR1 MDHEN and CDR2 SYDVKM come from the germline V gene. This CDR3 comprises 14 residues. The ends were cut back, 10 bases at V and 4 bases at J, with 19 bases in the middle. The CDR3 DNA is TGTGCCACGGGGGAGACAACCCCCTCCTATGGCTACACCTTC. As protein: CATGETTPSYGYTF.

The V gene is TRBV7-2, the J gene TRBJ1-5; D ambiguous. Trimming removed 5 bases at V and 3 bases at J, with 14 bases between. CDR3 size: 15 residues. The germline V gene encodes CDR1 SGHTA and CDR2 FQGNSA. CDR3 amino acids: CASSNSAGNNQPQHF. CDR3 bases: TGTGCCAGCAGCAATTCCGCGGGGAACAATCAGCCCCAGCATTTT.

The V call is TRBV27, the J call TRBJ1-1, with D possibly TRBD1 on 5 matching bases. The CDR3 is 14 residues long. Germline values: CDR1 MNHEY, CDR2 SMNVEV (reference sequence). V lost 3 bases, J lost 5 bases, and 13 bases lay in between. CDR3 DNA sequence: TGTGCCAGCAGTTTCAAGGGGCGGGGTACTGAAGCTTTCTTT. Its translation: CASSFKGRGTEAFF.

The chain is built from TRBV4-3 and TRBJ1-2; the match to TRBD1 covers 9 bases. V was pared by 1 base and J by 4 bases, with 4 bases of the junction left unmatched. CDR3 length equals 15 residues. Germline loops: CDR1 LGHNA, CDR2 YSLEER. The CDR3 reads CASSQGGQGTYGYTF. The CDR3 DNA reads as TGCGCCAGCAGCCAAGGGGGACAGGGCACCTATGGCTACACCTTC.